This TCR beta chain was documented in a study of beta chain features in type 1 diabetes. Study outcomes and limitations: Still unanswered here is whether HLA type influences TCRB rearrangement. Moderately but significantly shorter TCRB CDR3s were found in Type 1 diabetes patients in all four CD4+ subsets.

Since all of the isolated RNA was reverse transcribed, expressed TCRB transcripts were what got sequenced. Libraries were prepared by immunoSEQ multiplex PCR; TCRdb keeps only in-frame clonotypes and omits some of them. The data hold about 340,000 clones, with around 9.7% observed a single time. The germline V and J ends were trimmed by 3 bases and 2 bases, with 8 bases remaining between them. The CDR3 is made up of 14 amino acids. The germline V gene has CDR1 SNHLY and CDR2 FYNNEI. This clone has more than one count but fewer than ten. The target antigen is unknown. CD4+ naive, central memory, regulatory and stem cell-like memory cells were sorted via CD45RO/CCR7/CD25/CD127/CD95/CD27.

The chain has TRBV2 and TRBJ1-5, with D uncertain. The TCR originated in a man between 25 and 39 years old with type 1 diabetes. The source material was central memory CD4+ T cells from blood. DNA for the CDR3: TGTGCCAGCAGTGACCTAAGCCGCAATCAGCCCCAGCATTTT. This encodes CASSDLSRNQPQHF. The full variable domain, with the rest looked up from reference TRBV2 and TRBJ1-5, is EPEVTQTPSHQVTQMGQEVILRCVPISNHLYFYWYRQILGQKVEFLVSFYNNEISEKSEIFDDQFSVERPDGSNFTLKIRSTKLEDSAMYFCASSDLSRNQPQHFGDGTRLSIL.